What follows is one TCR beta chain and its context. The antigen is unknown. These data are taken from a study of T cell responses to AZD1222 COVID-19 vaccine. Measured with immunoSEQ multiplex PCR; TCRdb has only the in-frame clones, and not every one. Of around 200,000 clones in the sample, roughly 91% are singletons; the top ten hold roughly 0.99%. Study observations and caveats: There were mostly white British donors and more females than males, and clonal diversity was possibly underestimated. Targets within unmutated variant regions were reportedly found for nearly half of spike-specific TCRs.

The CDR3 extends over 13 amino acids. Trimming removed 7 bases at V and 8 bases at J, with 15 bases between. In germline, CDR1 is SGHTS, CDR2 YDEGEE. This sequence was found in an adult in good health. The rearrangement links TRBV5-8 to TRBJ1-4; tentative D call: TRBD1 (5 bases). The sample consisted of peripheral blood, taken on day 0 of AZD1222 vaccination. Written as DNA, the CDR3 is TGTGCCAGCCCGCAGGAAGGGGTCGAAAAACTGTTTTTT. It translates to CASPQEGVEKLFF.